This T cell receptor beta chain was sequenced in a study of neurological immune-mediated disorders. Germline V gene data show CDR1 as DFQATT and CDR2 as SNEGSKA (reference sequence). This CDR3 is built from 13 residues. Unmatched junction bases numbered 6, after V lost 3 bases and J lost 4 bases. This clonotype occurred many times. The time point here: longitudinal time-point 2. A single record per CDR3 protein comes from TCRdb applying MiXCR to the 5' RACE reads. The sample consists of about 80,000 distinct CDR3 sequences, around 6% of them appearing once. The chain joins TRBV20-1 to TRBJ2-7; 7 nucleotides agree with TRBD1. The clonotype was recovered from a woman aged 60-75 years with multiple sclerosis. Sequenced input: PBMCs. As DNA, the CDR3 is TGCAGTGCTAGGAAGCAGGGGGTTTACGAGCAGTACTTC. This codes for CSARKQGVYEQYF.